These T cell receptor beta chains were read from a single sample in a study of T cell repertoires in aging, cancer and after chemotherapy. TCRdb reprocessed the multiplex PCR reads with MiXCR, giving one entry per CDR3 protein. The sample lists under 7,000 distinct CDR3 sequences; 32% were seen once. The sequenced material came from blood. The receptors here all came from a human donor with a blood cancer. CDR3s include the opening cysteine and the closing phenylalanine or tryptophan. The D gene is left open where the match is weak. Clone sizes are given selectively: once, few, many, or a class where the clone is expanded.

j_gene | abundance | v_gene | d_gene | CDR3nt | CDR3aa
TRBJ1-5 | NA | TRBV19 | NA | TGTGCCAGTAGTAGGGGGATGACGGCCAATCAGCCCCAGCATTTT | CASSRGMTANQPQHF
TRBJ2-2 | NA | TRBV12-3/TRBV12-4 | TRBD2 | TGTGCCAGCAACGTCGGGGGGGGGCCCGGGGAGCTGTTTTTT | CASNVGGGPGELFF
TRBJ1-2 | NA | TRBV6-2/TRBV6-3 | TRBD1 | TGTGCCAGCAGTTACTCCGGACAGGGGGCTCGAGGCTACACCTTC | CASSYSGQGARGYTF
TRBJ1-1 | few | TRBV18 | NA | TGTGCCAGCTCACGATACACGACTCAGAACACTGAAGCTTTCTTT | CASSRYTTQNTEAFF
TRBJ2-3 | medium-sized | TRBV27 | TRBD1 | TGTGCCAGCAGTTTAGGCCCACCCGGGACAGTGAGCGTAGATACGCAGTATTTT | CASSLGPPGTVSVDTQYF
TRBJ2-3 | medium-sized | TRBV29-1 | TRBD2 | TGCAGCCCTGGCCCTTTAGCGGGCCGCTCACCAGATACGCAGTATTTT | CSPGPLAGRSPDTQYF
TRBJ1-5 | NA | TRBV5-5 | NA | TGTGCCAGCAGCTTGGGCCAGAATAGCAATCAGCCCCAGCATTTT | CASSLGQNSNQPQHF
TRBJ2-2 | NA | TRBV6-1 | NA | TGTGCCAGCAGTGATAGGGAGGCCGGGGAGCTGTTTTTT | CASSDREAGELFF
TRBJ1-1 | few | TRBV6-5 | NA | TGTGCCAGCAGTTCCCTAGGGAACACTGAAGCTTTCTTT | CASSSLGNTEAFF
TRBJ1-4 | NA | TRBV7-9 | NA | TGTGCCAGCAGTTACGAGGGGGGCGCTGGAAAACTGTTTTTT | CASSYEGGAGKLFF
TRBJ1-2 | NA | TRBV6-4 | NA | TGTGCCAGCAGTGACACCTGGGGCTATGGCTACACCTTC | CASSDTWGYGYTF
TRBJ1-2 | few | TRBV30 | TRBD1 | TGTGCCTGGAGTGTTCTCCCGACAGGGTTGAGGAATGGCTACACCTTC | CAWSVLPTGLRNGYTF
TRBJ2-6 | NA | TRBV19 | TRBD2 | TGTGCCAGTAGCCGGCGGGGGAGCTTTGGGGCCAACGTCCTGACTTTC | CASSRRGSFGANVLTF
TRBJ2-7 | NA | TRBV5-4 | TRBD1 | TGTGCCAGCAGCACTAGGACAGGGGGCTACAACGAGCAGTACTTC | CASSTRTGGYNEQYF
TRBJ1-2 | NA | TRBV20-1 | NA | TGCAGTGCAACCCCGGGGTTTGGCTACACCTTC | CSATPGFGYTF
TRBJ1-5 | NA | TRBV7-2 | NA | TGTGCCAGCAGCTTCGACAGGAGCAATCAGCCCCAGCATTTT | CASSFDRSNQPQHF
TRBJ1-5 | few | TRBV19 | NA | TGTGCCAGTAGTATTCGGGGTCAGCCCCAGCATTTT | CASSIRGQPQHF
TRBJ1-1 | NA | TRBV5-4 | NA | TGTGCCAGCAGCTTGGGGCGGGGGGCGGGAACTGAAGCTTTCTTT | CASSLGRGAGTEAFF
TRBJ1-3 | NA | TRBV4-3 | NA | TGCGCCAGCAGCCAAGGGTGGAGCGATGGAAACACCATATATTTT | CASSQGWSDGNTIYF
TRBJ1-2 | few | TRBV15 | TRBD1 | TGTGCCACCAGCACCCGGGACAGGGCAGTGCAAGGCTACACCTTC | CATSTRDRAVQGYTF
TRBJ2-5 | NA | TRBV24-1 | NA | TGTGCCACCAGTGGATATGGGACCCAGTACTTC | CATSGYGTQYF
TRBJ2-2 | NA | TRBV7-2 | NA | TGTGCCAGCAGGCCACGGGGTCATGGGGAGCTGTTTTTT | CASRPRGHGELFF
TRBJ2-3 | NA | TRBV7-2 | NA | TGTGCCAGCAGCTTATTTCCTCCGGGAACAGATACGCAGTATTTT | CASSLFPPGTDTQYF
TRBJ2-3 | NA | TRBV27 | NA | TGTGCCAGCAGTTTAGGGGTGGGGGCGGCGGCCGCAGATACGCAGTATTTT | CASSLGVGAAAADTQYF
TRBJ2-5 | NA | TRBV11-3 | NA | TGTGCCAGCAGCTTAGATAGTTCAGGTTCGGAGACCCAGTACTTC | CASSLDSSGSETQYF
TRBJ1-5 | NA | TRBV7-2 | NA | TGTGCCAGCAGCCCAGGGGCGGGGGGCAATCAGCCCCAGCATTTT | CASSPGAGGNQPQHF
TRBJ2-1 | NA | TRBV7-9 | TRBD2 | TGTGCCAGCAGCTCACTAGCGGGTAGCTCCTACAATGAGCAGTTCTTC | CASSSLAGSSYNEQFF
TRBJ2-2 | few | TRBV21-1 | NA | TGTGCCAGCAGCACCTACCGGGTTCCAAACTACACCGGGGAGCTGTTTTTT | CASSTYRVPNYTGELFF
TRBJ2-7 | NA | TRBV2 | NA | TGTGCCAGCAGAGATTCGGGGGAGCAGTACTTC | CASRDSGEQYF
TRBJ1-1 | NA | TRBV30 | NA | TGTGCCTGGGCCCCCGCCACGGGGACTGAAGCTTTCTTT | CAWAPATGTEAFF
TRBJ2-5 | few | TRBV18 | TRBD2 | TGTGCCAGCTCACCACCTTCCGCGGGGGGGCACCCCGAGACCCAGTACTTC | CASSPPSAGGHPETQYF
TRBJ2-5 | few | TRBV5-4 | TRBD2 | TGTGCCAGCAGCTTGCAAGCGGGAGGGGGGCGGACCCAGTACTTC | CASSLQAGGGRTQYF
TRBJ2-2 | NA | TRBV6-2/TRBV6-3 | NA | TGTGCCAGCAGTTACTTACGCACCGGGGAGCTGTTTTTT | CASSYLRTGELFF
TRBJ2-5 | NA | TRBV6-5 | TRBD1 | TGTGCCAGCAGTTCGCGACAGGGTCGAGAGACCCAGTACTTC | CASSSRQGRETQYF
TRBJ2-5 | NA | TRBV20-1 | NA | TGCAGTGCTAGCAAATCAAGGGGGGCAAAGTACTTT | CSASKSRGAKYF
TRBJ2-1 | NA | TRBV7-6 | NA | TGTGCCAGCAGCTTAGGAAGGGTAACGACAAATTACAATGAGCAGTTCTTC | CASSLGRVTTNYNEQFF
TRBJ2-2 | medium-sized | TRBV29-1 | TRBD1 | TGCAGCGGGACTCCAGGGGGCGGGGAGCTGTTTTTT | CSGTPGGGELFF